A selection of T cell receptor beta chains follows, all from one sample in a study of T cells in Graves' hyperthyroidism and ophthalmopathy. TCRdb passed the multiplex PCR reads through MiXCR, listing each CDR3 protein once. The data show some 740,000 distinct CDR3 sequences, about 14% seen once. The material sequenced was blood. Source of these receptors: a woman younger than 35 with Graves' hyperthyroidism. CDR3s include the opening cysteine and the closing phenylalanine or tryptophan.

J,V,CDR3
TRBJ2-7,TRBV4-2,CASSQEEGLVPREQYF
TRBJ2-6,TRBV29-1,CSVAKGTGANVLTF
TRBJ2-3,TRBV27,CASSPRQAASEGFTDTQYF
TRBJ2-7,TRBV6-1,CATLDRVVQYF
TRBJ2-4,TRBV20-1,CSASPSGERYIQYF
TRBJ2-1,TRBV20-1,CSARDGGIYNEQFF
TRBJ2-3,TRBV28,CASSLVSTGKDTQYF
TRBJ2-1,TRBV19,CASSRIAGEWDEQFF
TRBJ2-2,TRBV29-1,CSVEGGPGDLTRTGELFF
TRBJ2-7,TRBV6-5,CASSYQSLGEQYF
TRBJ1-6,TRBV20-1,CSAPRQAFNSPLHF